Given below is one T cell receptor beta chain in context. Its specificity is unknown. The CDR3 has 14 residues. Germline V gene sequence: CDR1 MDHEN, CDR2 SYDVKM. V was clipped by 7 bases and J by 4 bases, with 16 bases between them. It was with a sample-barcoded 5' primer and a J-beta primer mix that a second PCR of roughly 6 to 12 cycles was run. Each cDNA molecule carried a tag from a template-switch adaptor that contained 12 random nucleotides. TCRdb reprocessed the 5' RACE reads with MiXCR, giving one entry per CDR3 protein. The profile shows approximately 1,000,000 distinct CDR3 sequences, 35% to 40% of them singletons. The sample originates from a study of blood T cells in healthy people across ages. Study results and caveats: There were more naive CD4+ cells and higher diversity in long-lived donors than in aged donors. CMV status of donors was unknown, possibly confounding expanded clonotype changes. Per million T cells, TCR beta diversity dropped roughly linearly as age increased.

This rearrangement joins TRBV28 to TRBJ1-2; D may be TRBD1 (5 bases). The receptor was derived from a man between 18 and 35 years old in good health. The sample consisted of blood. CDR3 coding DNA: TGTGCCAGCACCCTAGGCGGGGGGGGCTATGGCTACACCTTC. It translates to CASTLGGGGYGYTF.